The 22 T cell receptor beta chains presented below share a single source sample, sequenced in a study of cytomegalovirus exposure and HLA in healthy donors. PCR employed 60 Vbeta and 13 Jbeta primers. Libraries were prepared by immunoSEQ multiplex PCR; TCRdb keeps only in-frame clonotypes and omits some of them. This sample carries 200,000 to 250,000 clones, 76% of them seen once, and the ten largest clones take 0.6% to 0.65%. The sample comprised PBMCs. These receptor sequences come from a man between 18 and 29 years old in good health and CMV-seronegative.

This chain connects TRBV19 to TRBJ1-5; D possibly corresponds to TRBD1 (6 bases). This CDR3 region has 16 residues. In germline, CDR1 is LNHDA, CDR2 SQIVND (reference sequence). With 10 bases removed from V and 1 base from J, the gap between germline ends came to 20 bases. The CDR3 DNA reads TGTGCCACCTGTCGCGGCAGGGGAGAGAGCAATCAGCCCCAGCATTTT. Residues: CATCRGRGESNQPQHF.

The chain couples TRBV25-1 to TRBJ2-7; D is undetermined. V was trimmed by 4 bases and J by 0 bases, leaving 16 bases between them. Germline-derived CDR1 and CDR2 are MGHDK and SYGVNS. The CDR3 spans 16 residues. CDR3 residues: CASSAPPGNSSYEQYF. CDR3 nucleotides: TGTGCCAGCAGTGCTCCGCCAGGCAATAGCTCCTACGAGCAGTACTTC.

This chain uses TRBV2 with TRBJ2-1; D might be TRBD1 (5 bases). The germline V and J ends were trimmed by 8 bases and 6 bases, with 17 bases remaining between them. The CDR3 has 14 amino acids. CDR1 and CDR2 (germline): SNHLY, FYNNEI. As DNA, the CDR3 is TGTGCCAGCTACGGAGACAGACCCACCAATGAGCAGTTCTTC. Translated: CASYGDRPTNEQFF.

The gene calls are TRBV10-3 and TRBJ2-7; TRBD1 matches 9 bases. The CDR3 is made up of 15 amino acids. CDR1 and CDR2 from the germline V gene are ENHRY and SYGVKD. Unmatched junction bases numbered 6, after V lost 1 base and J lost 5 bases. DNA for the CDR3: TGTGCCATCAGTGAGTATACAGGGGGCGCCGACGAGCAGTACTTC. Its translation is CAISEYTGGADEQYF.

J is TRBJ2-1 and V is TRBV6-1; possible D gene TRBD1, 5 bases. CDR1 is MNHNS, CDR2 SASEGT, per germline. The CDR3 consists of 11 residues. V was cut by 1 base and J by 13 bases, with 8 bases left in between. CDR3 in DNA: TGTGCCAGCAGTGAAGAGCAGGGACAGTTCTTC. This gives the protein CASSEEQGQFF.

This chain uses TRBV25-1 with TRBJ1-5; TRBD1 agrees at 7 bases. The CDR3 totals 13 residues. The V gene's germline CDR1 is MGHDK and CDR2 SYGVNS. Trimming removed 8 bases from V and 3 bases from J; junction bases left unmatched: 4. CDR3 in amino acids: CASSGQVNQPQHF. CDR3 sequence (DNA): TGTGCCAGCTCCGGACAGGTCAATCAGCCCCAGCATTTT. Variable domain in full (rest from reference TRBV25-1 and TRBJ1-5): EADIYQTPRYLVIGTGKKITLECSQTMGHDKMYWYQQDPGMELHLIHYSYGVNSTEKGDLSSESTVSRIRTEHFPLTLESARPSHTSQYLCASSGQVNQPQHFGDGTRLSIL.

The gene calls are TRBV19 and TRBJ2-3; 8 nucleotides line up with TRBD2. Germline assignment: CDR1 LNHDA and CDR2 SQIVND (reference sequence). Trimming at V came to 3 bases and at J to 1 base, leaving 6 bases not matched to a gene. The CDR3 sequence is 16 residues long. The CDR3 region has the DNA TGTGCCAGTAGTATCCAGTTAGCGGGACGCACAGATACGCAGTATTTT. Translating gives CASSIQLAGRTDTQYF.

The genes are TRBV9 and TRBJ1-3; 7 positions match TRBD1. Germline V gene lookup returns CDR1 SGDLS and CDR2 YYNGEE. The CDR3 covers 14 residues. J gave up 7 bases and V 0 bases, and 4 bases lay outside the gene matches. CDR3 protein: CASSVGRGWNTIYF. The CDR3 coding sequence is TGTGCCAGCAGCGTAGGCAGGGGGTGGAACACCATATATTTT. The whole variable domain, remainder taken from reference TRBV9 and TRBJ1-3, is DSGVTQTPKHLITATGQRVTLRCSPRSGDLSVYWYQQSLDQGLQFLIQYYNGEERAKGNILERFSAQQFPDLHSELNLSSLELGDSALYFCASSVGRGWNTIYFGEGSWLTVV.

This clone has just a few counts. The chain is built from TRBV7-2 and TRBJ2-3, with TRBD2 matching 8 bases. The CDR3 is 12 residues long. Unmatched junction bases numbered 1, after V lost 6 bases and J lost 5 bases. CDR1 and CDR2 from the germline V gene are SGHTA and FQGNSA. CDR3 DNA sequence: TGTGCCAGCAGAGCGGGAGAAGATACGCAGTATTTT. It yields the protein CASRAGEDTQYF.

This chain uses TRBV19 with TRBJ2-7; D gene unclear. Germline lookup yields CDR1 LNHDA and CDR2 SQIVND (reference sequence). The CDR3 has 14 residues. The V end lost 5 bases, the J end lost 5 bases, and 16 bases lay between the germline ends. CDR3 protein: CASSSPGGPHEQYF. CDR3 nucleotides: TGTGCCAGTAGTTCGCCCGGCGGTCCCCACGAGCAGTACTTC.

The chain couples TRBV11-3 to TRBJ2-1; weak D call: TRBD1 (5 bases). Per the germline V gene, CDR1 is SGHNT and CDR2 is YENEEA. This CDR3 contains 13 residues. Trimming shortened V by 5 bases and J by 4 bases, and 9 bases separated the two germline ends. The CDR3 DNA sequence: TGTGCCAGCAGCGAGACAGCGTACAATGAGCAGTTCTTC. Its translation: CASSETAYNEQFF.

The rearrangement joins TRBV5-1 to TRBJ1-1, with TRBD1 as a possible D gene (6 bases). The V gene's germline CDR1 is SGHRS and CDR2 YFSETQ. The CDR3 totals 15 residues. Trimming removed 4 bases at V and 2 bases at J, with 15 bases between. This chain's CDR3 is CASSPRDTENTEAFF. The CDR3 region has the DNA TGCGCCAGCAGCCCAAGGGACACGGAAAACACTGAAGCTTTCTTT.

The chain employs TRBV18 and TRBJ1-4, with TRBD1 as a possible D gene (6 bases). Trimming pared 5 bases from V and 0 bases from J, leaving 10 bases between. CDR3 size: 15 residues. Germline V lookup: CDR1 KGHSH, CDR2 LQKENI. The CDR3 region has the DNA TGTGCCAGCTCATCCGCAGGGGCAACTAATGAAAAACTGTTTTTT. As protein: CASSSAGATNEKLFF.

The rearrangement links TRBV29-1 to TRBJ1-4, with D unresolved. The CDR3 is made up of 14 amino acids. Germline loops: CDR1 SQVTM, CDR2 ANQGSEA. The V gene lost 1 base and the J gene lost 8 bases, with 14 bases spanning the gap. This CDR3 is CSVEVSRFGEKLFF. Written as DNA, the CDR3 is TGCAGCGTTGAAGTTAGTAGGTTCGGGGAAAAACTGTTTTTT.

This clone came up a few times. The J gene is TRBJ2-3, the V gene TRBV29-1; 13 nucleotides match TRBD2. Trimming at V came to 3 bases and at J to 5 bases, leaving 8 bases not matched to a gene. CDR3 length: 16 amino acids. CDR1 is SQVTM, CDR2 ANQGSEA, per germline. The CDR3 spells CSVDPLAGGPGDTQYF. The CDR3 DNA is TGCAGCGTTGACCCACTAGCGGGAGGGCCCGGAGATACGCAGTATTTT.

The chain links TRBV6-6 to TRBJ2-7; possible D gene TRBD2, 5 bases. V lost 7 bases and J 8 bases, leaving 27 bases between the germline ends. The CDR3 consists of 16 residues. CDR1 is MNHNY, CDR2 SVGAGI, per germline (reference sequence). The CDR3 bases are TGTGCCAGCATGGGAATGACGGAGGTGGGGAAAAAGAAGCAGTACTTC. It encodes CASMGMTEVGKKKQYF.

V is TRBV9 and J is TRBJ1-2, with D possibly TRBD1 on 6 matching bases. This CDR3 spans 14 amino acids. The V end was cut by 2 bases, the J end by 6 bases, with 14 bases between. Germline CDR1 SGDLS, CDR2 YYNGEE. CDR3 DNA: TGTGCCAGCAGCGTCACACAGGGCTACGATGGCTACACCTTC. Translated, it gives CASSVTQGYDGYTF. The full variable domain, rest sourced from reference TRBV9 and TRBJ1-2, is DSGVTQTPKHLITATGQRVTLRCSPRSGDLSVYWYQQSLDQGLQFLIQYYNGEERAKGNILERFSAQQFPDLHSELNLSSLELGDSALYFCASSVTQGYDGYTFGSGTRLTVV.

V and J are TRBV18 and TRBJ1-1; possible D gene TRBD1, 5 bases. The CDR3 loop spans 13 amino acids. Germline CDR1 is KGHSH and CDR2 is LQKENI. With 8 bases removed from V and 3 bases from J, the gap between germline ends came to 13 bases. This chain's CDR3 is CASAGRVDTEAFF. The CDR3 nucleotides read TGTGCCAGCGCCGGCAGGGTGGACACTGAAGCTTTCTTT.

The chain carries TRBV4-2 and TRBJ2-3, with TRBD2 as a possible D gene (6 bases). Trimming removed 5 bases from V and 1 base from J, with 16 bases in between. The germline V gene has CDR1 LGHNA and CDR2 YNFKEQ. The CDR3 is 16 amino acids. The CDR3 nucleotides are TGTGCCAGCAGCTCTCAACCGGGACTTCGCACAGATACGCAGTATTTT. This encodes CASSSQPGLRTDTQYF.

The chain carries TRBV28 and TRBJ1-1; D is possibly TRBD1 (5 bases). Germline V gene sequence: CDR1 MDHEN, CDR2 SYDVKM. Deletions cut 3 bases from V and 2 bases from J, with 7 bases between. The CDR3 spans 13 residues. The CDR3 reads CASSLGLNTEAFF. CDR3 in DNA: TGTGCCAGCAGTTTGGGACTTAACACTGAAGCTTTCTTT.

This clone showed up just once. The chain joins TRBV30 to TRBJ2-1; 7 nucleotides align to TRBD2. Germline trimming cut 4 bases from V and 9 bases from J; bases unmatched to any gene: 15. Germline values: CDR1 GTSNPN, CDR2 SVGIG (reference sequence). The CDR3 has 15 residues. In nucleotides, the CDR3 is TGTGCCTGGACCCACAGACGGGGAGGGCCAGGTGAGCAGTTCTTC. This codes for CAWTHRRGGPGEQFF.

The CDR3 region is CASSFWLAGGAYEQYF. The CDR3 nucleotides are TGTGCCAGCAGTTTCTGGCTAGCGGGAGGTGCCTACGAGCAGTACTTC. This rearrangement joins TRBV27 to TRBJ2-7; 11 bases are shared with TRBD2. J was trimmed by 2 bases and V by 3 bases; bases with no gene match: 6. The CDR3 is 16 amino acids. Per the germline V gene, CDR1 is MNHEY and CDR2 is SMNVEV (reference sequence).